This T cell receptor (beta chain) appears in the sequencing data of a study of blood T cell repertoires in COVID-19. The CDR3 is 16 amino acids. Between the trimmed V and J ends, which lost 1 base and 0 bases, there was a span of 7 bases. Germline V CDR1 and CDR2: SGHTA, FQGNSA. This clone was observed once. Cohort 3 donors were reported recovered after two negative PCRs, clearance, or symptom resolution. Sequencing used immunoSEQ multiplex PCR; TCRdb keeps in-frame clones, though not all of them. The table lists about 370,000 clones, approximately 92% of them singletons. The specimen sequenced was PBMCs or T cells enriched from blood (not recorded which). The TCR originated in a man in his late teens or twenties who had recovered from COVID-19. The rearrangement links TRBV7-2 to TRBJ1-6; D is undetermined. CDR3 nucleotide sequence: TGTGCCAGCAGCTTAGTCCTGAGCTCCTATAATTCACCCCTCCACTTT. Translated: CASSLVLSSYNSPLHF. Full variable domain (missing parts from reference TRBV7-2 and TRBJ1-6): GAGVSQSPSNKVTEKGKDVELRCDPISGHTALYWYRQSLGQGLEFLIYFQGNSAPDKSGLPSDRFSAERTGGSVSTLTIQRTQQEDSAVYLCASSLVLSSYNSPLHFGNGTRLTVT.